This is a list of T cell receptor beta chains from one sample in a study of cytomegalovirus exposure and HLA in healthy donors. Generated by immunoSEQ multiplex PCR, the TCRdb table keeps only in-frame clones and is missing some. This table holds 150,000 to 180,000 clones, roughly 84% found once. Sequenced input: PBMCs. Receptors were obtained from a human donor in good health. Each CDR3 is given with its conserved first and last residue. A D gene is named only where the DNA matches it firmly. The size entry is marked missing in some rows and otherwise reads once, few, many or a size class.

size,J,V,D,CDR3,DNA
.,TRBJ1-1,TRBV28,.,CASSTGTNTEAFF,TGTGCCAGCAGTACAGGGACCAACACTGAAGCTTTCTTT
few,TRBJ2-7,TRBV4-2,TRBD1,CASSQLEDRGEQYF,TGTGCCAGCAGCCAACTGGAGGACAGGGGCGAGCAGTACTTC
.,TRBJ2-1,TRBV5-4,TRBD1,CASRDRALGYEQFF,TGTGCCAGCAGGGACAGGGCTCTTGGCTATGAGCAGTTCTTC
.,TRBJ1-2,TRBV2,.,CASSVTAYGYTF,TGTGCCAGCAGTGTGACAGCTTATGGCTACACCTTC
.,TRBJ2-7,TRBV7-9,TRBD2,CASSLPSLAGDYEQYF,TGTGCCAGCAGCTTACCTAGTCTAGCGGGGGACTACGAGCAGTACTTC
once,TRBJ2-3,TRBV18,.,CASSQIAGGSPDTQYF,TGTGCCAGCTCACAAATAGCAGGAGGGAGCCCAGATACGCAGTATTTT
.,TRBJ2-1,TRBV6-5,.,CASSIPTGRPPQQFF,TGTGCCAGCAGTATCCCGACAGGTCGCCCTCCGCAGCAGTTCTTC
.,TRBJ1-2,TRBV11-1,.,CASSLKKAGYYGYTF,TGTGCCAGCAGCTTAAAGAAGGCAGGGTACTATGGCTACACCTTC
.,TRBJ2-2,TRBV21-1,.,CASIRQADTGELFF,TGTGCCAGCATCAGACAGGCTGACACCGGGGAGCTGTTTTTT
.,TRBJ2-1,TRBV6-5,TRBD2,CASSYPTSGGRNEQFF,TGTGCCAGCAGTTACCCCACTAGCGGGGGGAGGAATGAGCAGTTCTTC
.,TRBJ1-2,TRBV28,.,CASRGGLRIYGYTF,TGTGCCAGCAGGGGGGGGTTGCGGATTTATGGCTACACCTTC
.,TRBJ2-2,TRBV4-1,.,CASSQHKRTANTGELFF,TGCGCCAGCAGCCAACATAAGAGGACTGCGAACACCGGGGAGCTGTTTTTT
.,TRBJ2-2,TRBV18,.,CASSRFSGSGTGELFF,TGTGCCAGCTCACGCTTCAGCGGGTCGGGCACCGGGGAGCTGTTTTTT
.,TRBJ2-2,TRBV4-1,TRBD1,CASQGALTGELFF,TGCGCCTCCCAGGGGGCGCTCACCGGGGAGCTGTTTTTT
once,TRBJ2-5,TRBV5-1,TRBD1,CASSGGTGETQYF,TGCGCCAGCAGCGGGGGGACAGGGGAGACCCAGTACTTC
.,TRBJ2-2,TRBV11-2,.,CASSFPYTGELFF,TGTGCCAGCAGCTTTCCATACACCGGGGAGCTGTTTTTT
.,TRBJ1-4,TRBV15,.,CATSRDKGFNEKLFF,TGTGCCACCAGCAGAGATAAGGGGTTTAATGAAAAACTGTTTTTT
.,TRBJ2-5,TRBV7-7,TRBD2,CASSLGLAPETQYF,TGTGCCAGCAGCTTGGGACTAGCGCCAGAGACCCAGTACTTC
.,TRBJ2-7,TRBV6-6,TRBD2,CASSFPWEGRDEQYF,TGTGCCAGCAGTTTCCCGTGGGAGGGTCGGGACGAGCAGTACTTC
.,TRBJ2-2,TRBV28,TRBD1,CASSLRTGNTGELFF,TGTGCCAGCAGTTTGCGGACAGGGAACACCGGGGAGCTGTTTTTT
.,TRBJ1-3,TRBV6-5,TRBD1,CASSYLGGTNTIYF,TGTGCCAGCAGTTACTTAGGGGGCACAAACACCATATATTTT
.,TRBJ1-1,TRBV10-3,.,CAISVGGTEAFF,TGTGCCATCAGTGTGGGGGGAACTGAAGCTTTCTTT
.,TRBJ2-3,TRBV27,.,CASRSADTQYF,TGTGCCAGCAGGTCTGCAGATACGCAGTATTTT
.,TRBJ1-4,TRBV2,.,CASKHRALNEKLFF,TGTGCCAGCAAACACAGGGCCCTGAATGAAAAACTGTTTTTT
once,TRBJ2-7,TRBV7-9,TRBD2,CASSFGLAGGVYEQYF,TGTGCCAGCAGCTTCGGACTAGCGGGAGGGGTCTACGAGCAGTACTTC